This T cell receptor beta chain appears in the sequencing data of a study of high-grade serous ovarian cancer treatment subgroups. Study details: Samples averaged approximately 14,000 reads and about 7,100 unique TCR beta rearrangements. Study observations and caveats: Only CDR3 was analyzed; CDR1 and CDR2 were not. Different patients shared almost no repertoire; same-patient tumors shared about 0.11 to 0.79.

The CDR3 length is 15 residues. Germline V lookup: CDR1 MNHEY, CDR2 SMNVEV (reference sequence). With 3 bases removed from V and 8 bases from J, the gap between germline ends came to 17 bases. Tumor tissue was taken before any definitive surgery or chemotherapy was given. Points on this clone: Its cognate antigen is unknown.

Profiled with immunoSEQ multiplex PCR; TCRdb holds only in-frame clones, not every one. The sample yields several thousand clones, 50% to 75% seen once. The sequencing input was tumor tissue. The chain combines TRBV27 with TRBJ2-1, with a weak D call TRBD2 (6 bases). This clonotype originated in a human donor with high-grade serous ovarian cancer. CDR3 in DNA: TGTGCCAGCAGTTTGATAATTGGGGGGTTCGATGAGCAGTTCTTC. Its protein product is CASSLIIGGFDEQFF.